These 6 T cell receptor beta chains came from one sample sequenced in a study of blood T cell repertoires in COVID-19. Using immunoSEQ multiplex PCR, the repertoire was profiled, and TCRdb retains in-frame clones only, with some absent. In the table there are more than 300,000 clones, around 87% of which are singletons. The sample consisted of peripheral blood. The receptors originated from a woman aged 25 to 39 with COVID-19, enrolled during active disease.

This clone was seen at least ten times. The gene calls are TRBV7-8 and TRBJ2-7; TRBD1 matches at 7 bases. The germline CDR1 and CDR2 sequences are SGHVS and FQNEAQ. Unmatched junction bases numbered 7, after V lost 4 bases and J lost 4 bases. The CDR3 sequence is 14 residues long. DNA of the CDR3: TGTGCCAGCAGCTACGGGGACAGAGGATACGAGCAGTACTTC. Protein: CASSYGDRGYEQYF.

As DNA, the CDR3 is TGTGCCAGCAGCCTGGACTTCCACAATGAGCAGTTCTTC. Its translation is CASSLDFHNEQFF. This chain joins TRBV3-1 (or the pseudogene TRBV3-2) and TRBJ2-1; D might be TRBD2 (5 bases). Germline CDR1 reads LGHDT; CDR2 reads YNNKEL (reference sequence). There are 13 residues in the CDR3. V was pared by 4 bases and J by 5 bases, with 9 bases between.

V usage is TRBV28 and J usage is TRBJ1-2, with D maybe TRBD1 (6 bases). The V end was cut by 3 bases, the J end by 3 bases, with 11 bases between. CDR1 MDHEN and CDR2 SYDVKM come from the germline V gene. The CDR3 has 14 residues. This CDR3 is CASSLGQGHYGYTF. The CDR3, as DNA: TGTGCCAGCAGTTTGGGGCAGGGGCACTATGGCTACACCTTC.

This sequence joins TRBV15 and TRBJ1-1; no clear D gene. The CDR3 totals 14 residues. V was trimmed by 0 bases and J by 1 base, leaving 6 bases between them. In germline, CDR1 is LNHNV, CDR2 YYDKDF (reference sequence). CDR3 sequence (DNA): TGTGCCACCAGCAGAGAGCGGGCGAACACTGAAGCTTTCTTT. It translates to CATSRERANTEAFF.

The rearrangement joins TRBV10-2 to TRBJ2-1, with D possibly being TRBD2 (7 bases). This CDR3 comprises 14 residues. Trimming shortened V by 8 bases and J by 0 bases, and 11 bases separated the two germline ends. Germline V gene lookup returns CDR1 WSHSY and CDR2 SAAADI. The CDR3 loop is CASGGGGSYNEQFF. In DNA form, the CDR3 reads TGCGCCAGCGGAGGGGGGGGCTCCTACAATGAGCAGTTCTTC.

The chain joins TRBV2 to TRBJ2-7; D is possibly TRBD2 (5 bases). Germline-derived CDR1 and CDR2 are SNHLY and FYNNEI. This CDR3 is built from 13 residues. The V gene lost 7 bases and the J gene lost 6 bases, with 16 bases spanning the gap. In DNA, the CDR3 is TGTGCCAGCACAGAGAGGCTAGCCTCCGAGCAGTACTTC. It is translated as CASTERLASEQYF.